Listed below are T cell receptor beta chains from one sample, sequenced in a study of preoperative IRX-2 immunotherapy in early breast cancer. Using immunoSEQ multiplex PCR, the repertoire was profiled, and TCRdb retains in-frame clones only, with some absent. The table lists roughly 35,000 clones, 90% to 95% of them singletons. Collection took place from a patient treated with IRX-2 immunotherapy. The receptors here all came from a human donor with breast cancer. Both conserved end residues are part of each CDR3. A D gene is named only where the DNA matches it firmly. Not all rows give a size; the values are once, few, many and, for expanded clones, a class.

length,D,V,J,size,DNA,CDR3
15,TRBD1,TRBV6-5,TRBJ2-2,NA,TGTGCCAGCAGTTACACAGGGGCTCACGCCGGGGAGCTGTTTTTT,CASSYTGAHAGELFF
16,NA,TRBV27,TRBJ2-1,NA,TGTGCCAGCAGTTTCCGCTTGTATTGGGGGGACAATGAGCAGTTCTTC,CASSFRLYWGDNEQFF
11,NA,TRBV11-2,TRBJ2-7,few,TGTGCCAGCAGCTTAACCTACGAGCAGTACTTC,CASSLTYEQYF
13,NA,TRBV19,TRBJ1-5,NA,TGTGCCAGTAGTACGCAGTACAATCAGCCCCAGCATTTT,CASSTQYNQPQHF
15,TRBD1,TRBV4-1,TRBJ1-1,once,TGCGCCAGCAGCCAACCCCTAACAGGGGGCCCTGAAGCTTTCTTT,CASSQPLTGGPEAFF
16,NA,TRBV5-1,TRBJ2-5,NA,TGCGCCAGCAGCTTGGTTCCAGCAGATGGGGTAGAGACCCAGTACTTC,CASSLVPADGVETQYF
15,NA,TRBV29-1,TRBJ1-4,NA,TGCAGCGCCACGGCAGGGGTTGGGGCGGATGAAAAACTGTTTTTT,CSATAGVGADEKLFF
16,NA,TRBV4-2,TRBJ2-1,once,TGTGCCAGCAGCCAAGGCCTCCAGGCACCGAACCATGAGCAGTTCTTC,CASSQGLQAPNHEQFF
15,TRBD1,TRBV28,TRBJ1-1,NA,TGTGCCAGCAGACTGCCGGGACAGAGATCCACTGAAGCTTTCTTT,CASRLPGQRSTEAFF
14,NA,TRBV27,TRBJ2-7,NA,TGTGCCAGCAGTGCTCGAGGGACACGCTACGAGCAGTACTTC,CASSARGTRYEQYF
13,NA,TRBV7-3,TRBJ2-7,NA,TGTGCCAGCAGCCCTGGAAAACCCTACGAGCAGTACTTC,CASSPGKPYEQYF
12,TRBD2,TRBV28,TRBJ2-7,NA,TGTGCCAGCGGGGGGGGTAGAGGAGAGCAGTACTTC,CASGGGRGEQYF
17,TRBD1,TRBV7-2,TRBJ2-3,few,TGTGCCAGCAGCTTAGGCTGGGGGACAGGGGCAACAGATACGCAGTATTTT,CASSLGWGTGATDTQYF
14,TRBD2,TRBV6-4,TRBJ2-3,NA,TGTGCCAGCAGTGACTCGCGGGAGACAGATACGCAGTATTTT,CASSDSRETDTQYF
16,TRBD2,TRBV28,TRBJ2-7,NA,TGTGCCAGCAGTTTATTAAGAGGTCTGCGGGAGGGTGAGCAGTACTTC,CASSLLRGLREGEQYF
17,TRBD2,TRBV11-2,TRBJ2-2,NA,TGTGCCAGCAGCTTAATCGATCCAGCGGGGGTGATCGGGGAGCTGTTTTTT,CASSLIDPAGVIGELFF
16,NA,TRBV5-1,TRBJ2-2,NA,TGCGCCAGCAGCTTTAATTCCGGTTCAGGCACCGGGGAGCTGTTTTTT,CASSFNSGSGTGELFF
15,NA,TRBV27,TRBJ2-7,NA,TGTGCCAGCAAGAGGGCTGAGGGGCTGAGGTACGAGCAGTACTTC,CASKRAEGLRYEQYF
14,NA,TRBV11-2,TRBJ2-1,NA,TGTGCCAGCAGCCCTCGGGCCCTTGTCAATGAGCAGTTCTTC,CASSPRALVNEQFF
14,NA,TRBV6-5,TRBJ2-1,NA,TGTGCCAGCAGTTGGTTAGGGGGTTTCAATGAGCAGTTCTTC,CASSWLGGFNEQFF
13,NA,TRBV27,TRBJ1-6,NA,TGTGCCAGCAGTTACAGAAAAAATTCACCCCTCCACTTT,CASSYRKNSPLHF
15,TRBD2,TRBV28,TRBJ2-3,NA,TGTGCCAGCAGTCCTTCTAGCGGGAGGATAGATACGCAGTATTTT,CASSPSSGRIDTQYF
12,NA,TRBV9,TRBJ1-5,NA,TGTGCCAGCACCAGGAGACGTCAGCCCCAGCATTTT,CASTRRRQPQHF
15,TRBD2,TRBV27,TRBJ2-1,NA,TGTGCCAGCAGTAGCTATGGGGGAGGGGACAATGAGCAGTTCTTC,CASSSYGGGDNEQFF
16,TRBD1,TRBV19,TRBJ2-7,NA,TGTGCCAGTAGTATCGGCAGGGGGCCCCTATGGGACGAGCAGTACTTC,CASSIGRGPLWDEQYF
16,TRBD2,TRBV5-1,TRBJ2-3,NA,TGCGCCAGCAGCTTGGACGCGACTAGCACCACAGATACGCAGTATTTT,CASSLDATSTTDTQYF
12,NA,TRBV4-1,TRBJ2-3,NA,TGCGCCAGCAGCCGGACTGGGGATACGCAGTATTTT,CASSRTGDTQYF
14,NA,TRBV7-2,TRBJ2-5,NA,TGTGCCAGCAGCTATAAAGGGGGCCAAGAGACCCAGTACTTC,CASSYKGGQETQYF
14,NA,TRBV4-2,TRBJ2-3,NA,TGTGCCAGCAGCCAATCCAGATCCACAGATACGCAGTATTTT,CASSQSRSTDTQYF
15,NA,TRBV19,TRBJ1-5,NA,TGTGCCAGTAGTATCGGGCGCCAGGGAGGACAGCCCCAGCATTTT,CASSIGRQGGQPQHF
13,NA,TRBV6-4,TRBJ1-2,once,TGTGCCAGCAGTGACTCCCCCGGCTATGGCTACACCTTC,CASSDSPGYGYTF
18,NA,TRBV28,TRBJ2-5,NA,TGTGCCAGCAAGGGGGGCCTAGGTCCGGGAAGAGAGGTGGAGACCCAGTACTTC,CASKGGLGPGREVETQYF
17,NA,TRBV4-1,TRBJ2-3,NA,TGCGCCAGCAGCCAAGTATTGGGAGGGGGGGGAACAGATACGCAGTATTTT,CASSQVLGGGGTDTQYF
14,NA,TRBV27,TRBJ2-7,NA,TGTGCCGTCCGCCGTCTAGGGGCCCTCGACGAGCAGTACTTC,CAVRRLGALDEQYF
15,NA,TRBV28,TRBJ1-4,once,TGTGCCAGCAGTTTATCGGGGGAGATGGAAGAAAAACTGTTTTTT,CASSLSGEMEEKLFF
14,NA,TRBV7-9,TRBJ2-2,NA,TGTGCCAGCAGCTTATTCGGGGAAAGCGGGGAGCTGTTTTTT,CASSLFGESGELFF
16,NA,TRBV14,TRBJ2-5,NA,TGTGCCAGCAGCCAAATGTGGGGGAACGGCCGGGAGACCCAGTACTTC,CASSQMWGNGRETQYF
15,TRBD1,TRBV6-5,TRBJ1-4,NA,TGTGCCAGCAGTTACCACGGGACAGCTAATGAAAAACTGTTTTTT,CASSYHGTANEKLFF
17,NA,TRBV4-1,TRBJ1-1,NA,TGCGCCAGCAGCCAAGGGGTCAGGGGCGGGGGGAACACTGAAGCTTTCTTT,CASSQGVRGGGNTEAFF
13,NA,TRBV5-1,TRBJ1-1,NA,TGCGCCAGCAAGGGGTTAGGCTACACTGAAGCTTTCTTT,CASKGLGYTEAFF
14,NA,TRBV9,TRBJ2-1,NA,TGTGCCAGCAGCGTACTCCCAAGCTACAATGAGCAGTTCTTC,CASSVLPSYNEQFF
13,NA,TRBV27,TRBJ1-1,NA,TGTGCCAGCAACTCATGGATGAACACTGAAGCTTTCTTT,CASNSWMNTEAFF
14,NA,TRBV15,TRBJ1-1,NA,TGTGCCACCAGCAGAGAGGCAGGGGTCGCTGAAGCTTTCTTT,CATSREAGVAEAFF
15,NA,TRBV14,TRBJ2-1,NA,TGTGCCAGCAGCCAAGGAGGGAGGAGGTACAATGAGCAGTTCTTC,CASSQGGRRYNEQFF
14,NA,TRBV6-5,TRBJ1-2,NA,TGTGCCAGCAGGCTGGGGCGTGCGGGCTATGGCTACACCTTC,CASRLGRAGYGYTF
17,TRBD1,TRBV7-2,TRBJ1-2,NA,TGTGCCAGCAGCTTAGCCGCAGGGGGAGGTTCTGGCTATGGCTACACCTTC,CASSLAAGGGSGYGYTF
15,NA,TRBV7-9,TRBJ2-1,once,TGTGCCAGCAGCCCTAGGACGTCAGCGTACAATGAGCAGTTCTTC,CASSPRTSAYNEQFF